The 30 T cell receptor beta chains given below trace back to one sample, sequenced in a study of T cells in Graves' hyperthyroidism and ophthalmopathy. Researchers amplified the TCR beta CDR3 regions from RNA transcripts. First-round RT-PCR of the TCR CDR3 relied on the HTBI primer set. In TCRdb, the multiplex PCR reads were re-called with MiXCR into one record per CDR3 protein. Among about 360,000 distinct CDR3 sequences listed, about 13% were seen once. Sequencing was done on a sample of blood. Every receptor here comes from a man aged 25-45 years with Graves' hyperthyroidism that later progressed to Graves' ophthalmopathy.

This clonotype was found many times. This CDR3 reads CASSHRRGQETQYF. CDR3 nucleotides: TGTGCCAGCTCTCACCGGCGGGGGCAAGAGACCCAGTACTTC. J is TRBJ2-5 and V is TRBV3-1; TRBD2 aligns across 7 bases. V lost 8 bases and J lost 2; bases outside the gene matches: 8. Germline lookup yields CDR1 LGHDT and CDR2 YNNKEL (reference sequence). The CDR3 consists of 14 residues.

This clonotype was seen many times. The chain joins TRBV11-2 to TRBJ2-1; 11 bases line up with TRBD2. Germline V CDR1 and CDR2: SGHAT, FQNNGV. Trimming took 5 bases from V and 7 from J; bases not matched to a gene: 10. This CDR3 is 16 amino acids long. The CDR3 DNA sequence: TGTGCCAGCAGCCCCACGGGTAGCGGGGGGGCTAATGAGCAGTTCTTC. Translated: CASSPTGSGGANEQFF.

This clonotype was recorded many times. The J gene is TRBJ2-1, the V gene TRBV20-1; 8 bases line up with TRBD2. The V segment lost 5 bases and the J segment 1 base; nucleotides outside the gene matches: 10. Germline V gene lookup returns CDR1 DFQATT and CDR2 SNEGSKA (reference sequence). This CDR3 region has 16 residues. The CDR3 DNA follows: TGCAGTGCTCCTGACTTAGCGGGGCCTTCCTACAATGAGCAGTTCTTC. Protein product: CSAPDLAGPSYNEQFF.

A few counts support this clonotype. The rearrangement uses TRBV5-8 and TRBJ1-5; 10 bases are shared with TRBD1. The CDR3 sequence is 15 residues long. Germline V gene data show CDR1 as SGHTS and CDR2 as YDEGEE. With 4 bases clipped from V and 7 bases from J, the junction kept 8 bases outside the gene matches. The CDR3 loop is CASSISGTGAQPQHF. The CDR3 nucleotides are TGTGCCAGCAGCATATCCGGGACAGGGGCCCAGCCCCAGCATTTT.

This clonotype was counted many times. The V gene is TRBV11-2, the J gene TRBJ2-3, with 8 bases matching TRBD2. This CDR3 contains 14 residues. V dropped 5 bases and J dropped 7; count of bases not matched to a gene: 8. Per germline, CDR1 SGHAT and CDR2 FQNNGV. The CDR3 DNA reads TGTGCCAGCAGCACCTCGGGGGGGCCGTATACGCAGTATTTT. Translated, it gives CASSTSGGPYTQYF. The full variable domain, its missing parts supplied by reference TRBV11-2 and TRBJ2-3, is EAGVAQSPRYKIIEKRQSVAFWCNPISGHATLYWYQQILGQGPKLLIQFQNNGVVDDSQLPKDRFSAERLKGVDSTLKIQPAKLEDSAVYLCASSTSGGPYTQYFGPGTRLTVL.

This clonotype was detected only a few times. The CDR3 DNA is TGCAGTGCTAGAGATCCCCTTAGCCTCTCCACCGGGGAGCTGTTTTTT. The encoded protein is CSARDPLSLSTGELFF. This chain joins TRBV20-1 and TRBJ2-2; D remains ambiguous. Deletions cut 0 bases from V and 4 bases from J, with 15 bases between. The CDR3 runs 16 residues. Germline CDR1 DFQATT, CDR2 SNEGSKA (reference sequence).

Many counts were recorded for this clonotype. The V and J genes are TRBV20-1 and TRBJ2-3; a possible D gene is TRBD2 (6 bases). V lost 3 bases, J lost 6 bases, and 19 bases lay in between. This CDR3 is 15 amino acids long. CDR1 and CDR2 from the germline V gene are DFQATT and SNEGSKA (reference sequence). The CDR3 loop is CSARSTSLPLDTQYF. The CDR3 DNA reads TGCAGTGCTAGGTCGACTAGTCTGCCACTGGATACGCAGTATTTT.

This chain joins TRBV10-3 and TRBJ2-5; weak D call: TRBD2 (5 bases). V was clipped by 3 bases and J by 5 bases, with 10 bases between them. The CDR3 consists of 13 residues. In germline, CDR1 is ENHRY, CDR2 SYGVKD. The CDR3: CAISDPGVETQYF. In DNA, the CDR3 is TGTGCCATCAGTGACCCCGGGGTGGAGACCCAGTACTTC.

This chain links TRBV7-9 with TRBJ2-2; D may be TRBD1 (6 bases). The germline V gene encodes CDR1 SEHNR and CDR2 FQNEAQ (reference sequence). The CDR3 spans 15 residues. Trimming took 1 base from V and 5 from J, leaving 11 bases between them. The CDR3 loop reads CASSLEQGRTGELFF. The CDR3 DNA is TGTGCCAGCAGCTTAGAACAGGGACGGACCGGGGAGCTGTTTTTT.

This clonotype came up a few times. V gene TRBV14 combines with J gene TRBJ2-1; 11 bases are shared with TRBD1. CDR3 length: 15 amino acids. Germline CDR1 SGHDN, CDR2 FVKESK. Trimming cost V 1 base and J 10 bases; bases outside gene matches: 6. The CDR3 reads CASSQGDRGFVEQFF. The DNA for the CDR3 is TGTGCCAGCAGCCAAGGGGACAGGGGGTTCGTCGAGCAGTTCTTC.

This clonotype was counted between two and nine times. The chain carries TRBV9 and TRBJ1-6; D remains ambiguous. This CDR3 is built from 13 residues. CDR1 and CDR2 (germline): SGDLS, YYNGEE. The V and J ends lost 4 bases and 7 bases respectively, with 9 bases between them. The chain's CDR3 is CASSPFGNSPLHF. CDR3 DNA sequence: TGTGCCAGCAGCCCCTTTGGGAATTCACCCCTCCACTTT.

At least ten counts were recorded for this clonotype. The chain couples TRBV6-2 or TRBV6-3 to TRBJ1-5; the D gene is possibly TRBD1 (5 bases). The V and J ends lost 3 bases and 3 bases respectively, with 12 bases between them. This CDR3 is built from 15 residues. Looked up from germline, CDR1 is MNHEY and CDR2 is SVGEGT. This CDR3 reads CASSYNVGHNQPQHF. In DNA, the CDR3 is TGTGCCAGCAGTTATAACGTCGGACACAATCAGCCCCAGCATTTT.

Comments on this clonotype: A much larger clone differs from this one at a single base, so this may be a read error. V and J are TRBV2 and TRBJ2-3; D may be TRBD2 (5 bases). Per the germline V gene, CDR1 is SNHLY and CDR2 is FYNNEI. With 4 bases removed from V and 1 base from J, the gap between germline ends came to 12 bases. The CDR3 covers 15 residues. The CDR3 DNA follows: TGTGCCAGCAGTGGACGGGGAATCGGCACAGATACGCAGTATTTT. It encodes CASSGRGIGTDTQYF.

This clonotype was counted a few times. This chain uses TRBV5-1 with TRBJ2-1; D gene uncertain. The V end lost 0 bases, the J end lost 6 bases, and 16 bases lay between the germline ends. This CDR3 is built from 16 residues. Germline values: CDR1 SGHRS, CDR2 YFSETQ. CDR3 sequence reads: CASSLDGVPWGNEQFF. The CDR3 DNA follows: TGCGCCAGCAGCTTGGATGGCGTTCCCTGGGGCAATGAGCAGTTCTTC.

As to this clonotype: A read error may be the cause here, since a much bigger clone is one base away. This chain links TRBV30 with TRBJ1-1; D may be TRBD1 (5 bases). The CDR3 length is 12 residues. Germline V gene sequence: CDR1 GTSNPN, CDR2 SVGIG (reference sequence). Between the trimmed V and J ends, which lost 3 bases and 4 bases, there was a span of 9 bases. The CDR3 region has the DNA TGTGCCTGGAGGGGGGGAAGCACTGAAGCTTTCTTT. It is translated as CAWRGGSTEAFF. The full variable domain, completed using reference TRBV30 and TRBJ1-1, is SQTIHQWPATLVQPVGSPLSLECTVEGTSNPNLYWYRQAAGRGLQLLFYSVGIGQISSEVPQNLSASRPQDRQFILSSKKLLLSDSGFYLCAWRGGSTEAFFGQGTRLTVV.

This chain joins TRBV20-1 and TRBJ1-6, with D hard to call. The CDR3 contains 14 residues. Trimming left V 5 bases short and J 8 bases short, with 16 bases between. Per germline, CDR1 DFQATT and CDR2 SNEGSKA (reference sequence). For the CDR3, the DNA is TGCAGTGCTTCCCCAGTGGGGTTGGATTCACCCCTCCACTTT. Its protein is CSASPVGLDSPLHF.

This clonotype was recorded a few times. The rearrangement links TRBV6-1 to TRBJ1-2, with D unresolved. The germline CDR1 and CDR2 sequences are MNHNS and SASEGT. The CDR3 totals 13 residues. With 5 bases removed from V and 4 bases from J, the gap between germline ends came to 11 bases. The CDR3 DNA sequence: TGTGCCAGCAGTCCCCCGGGAGCCTATGGCTACACCTTC. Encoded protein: CASSPPGAYGYTF.

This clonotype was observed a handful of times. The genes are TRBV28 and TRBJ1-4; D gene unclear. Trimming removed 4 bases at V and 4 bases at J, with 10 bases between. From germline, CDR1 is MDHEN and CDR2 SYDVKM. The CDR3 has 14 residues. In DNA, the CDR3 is TGTGCCAGCAGTTCTGATGAATTTAATGAAAAACTGTTTTTT. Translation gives CASSSDEFNEKLFF.

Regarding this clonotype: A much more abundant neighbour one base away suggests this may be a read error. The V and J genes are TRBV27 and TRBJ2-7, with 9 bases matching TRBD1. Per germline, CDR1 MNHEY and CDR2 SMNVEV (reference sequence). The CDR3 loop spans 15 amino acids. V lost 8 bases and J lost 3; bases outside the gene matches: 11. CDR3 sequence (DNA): TGTGCCAGCGGAAAACAGGGGGCAGGTTTCTACGAGCAGTACTTC. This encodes CASGKQGAGFYEQYF.

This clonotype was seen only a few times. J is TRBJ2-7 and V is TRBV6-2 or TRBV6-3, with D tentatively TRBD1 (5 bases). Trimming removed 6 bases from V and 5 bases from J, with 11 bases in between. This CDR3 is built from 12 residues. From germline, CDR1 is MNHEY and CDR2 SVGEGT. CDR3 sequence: CASRSRVHEQYF. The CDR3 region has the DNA TGTGCCAGCAGAAGCAGGGTTCACGAGCAGTACTTC.

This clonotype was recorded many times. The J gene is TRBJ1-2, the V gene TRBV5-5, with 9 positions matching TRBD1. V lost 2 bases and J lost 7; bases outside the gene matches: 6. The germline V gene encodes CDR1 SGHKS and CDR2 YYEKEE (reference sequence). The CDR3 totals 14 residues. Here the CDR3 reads CASSLPGQGSGYTF. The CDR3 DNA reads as TGTGCCAGCAGCTTACCGGGACAGGGATCTGGCTACACCTTC.

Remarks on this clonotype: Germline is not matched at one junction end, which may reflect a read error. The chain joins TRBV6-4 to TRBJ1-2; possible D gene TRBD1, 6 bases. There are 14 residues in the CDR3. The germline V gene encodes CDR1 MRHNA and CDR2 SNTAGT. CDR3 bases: TGTGCCAGCACTGACCCAGGACAGTATTATGGCTACACCTTC. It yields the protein CASTDPGQYYGYTF.

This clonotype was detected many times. For the CDR3, the DNA is TGTGCCAGCAGCGACCGGGGCCCTTCGGGGGAGCTGTTTTTT. It translates to CASSDRGPSGELFF. The V and J genes are TRBV7-9 and TRBJ2-2; TRBD1 or TRBD2 may be the D gene (5 bases each). The CDR3 is 14 amino acids. V was clipped by 5 bases and J by 8 bases, with 15 bases between them. Germline V gives CDR1 SEHNR, CDR2 FQNEAQ (reference sequence). Supplemented by reference TRBV7-9 and TRBJ2-2, the full variable domain reads DTGVSQNPRHKITKRGQNVTFRCDPISEHNRLYWYRQTLGQGPEFLTYFQNEAQLEKSRLLSDRFSAERPKGSFSTLEIQRTEQGDSAMYLCASSDRGPSGELFFGEGSRLTVL.

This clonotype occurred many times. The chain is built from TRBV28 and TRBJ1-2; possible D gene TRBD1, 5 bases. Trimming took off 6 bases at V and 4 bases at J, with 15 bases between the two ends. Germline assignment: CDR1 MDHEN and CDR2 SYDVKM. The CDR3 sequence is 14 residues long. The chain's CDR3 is CASRREGRVYGYTF. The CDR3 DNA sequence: TGTGCCAGCAGAAGGGAGGGGAGAGTCTATGGCTACACCTTC.

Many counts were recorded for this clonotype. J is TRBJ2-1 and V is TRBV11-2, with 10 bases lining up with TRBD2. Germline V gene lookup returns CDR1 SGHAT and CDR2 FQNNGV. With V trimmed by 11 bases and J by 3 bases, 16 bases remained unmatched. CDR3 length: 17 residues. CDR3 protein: CASGGLAELGGYNEQFF. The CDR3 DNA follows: TGTGCCTCGGGTGGACTAGCGGAGTTAGGCGGCTACAATGAGCAGTTCTTC.

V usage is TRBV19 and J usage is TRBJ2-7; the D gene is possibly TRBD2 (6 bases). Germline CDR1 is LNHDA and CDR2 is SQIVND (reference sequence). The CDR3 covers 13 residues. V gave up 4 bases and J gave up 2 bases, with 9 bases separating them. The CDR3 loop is CASSNRLAYEQYF. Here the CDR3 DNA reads TGTGCCAGTAGTAATCGACTAGCCTACGAGCAGTACTTC.

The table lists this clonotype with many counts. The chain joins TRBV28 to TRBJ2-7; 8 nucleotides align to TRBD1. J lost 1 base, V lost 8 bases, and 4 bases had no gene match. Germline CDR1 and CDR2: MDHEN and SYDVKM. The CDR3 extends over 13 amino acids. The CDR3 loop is CASRQGNSYEQYF. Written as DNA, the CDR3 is TGTGCCAGCCGACAGGGGAATTCCTACGAGCAGTACTTC.

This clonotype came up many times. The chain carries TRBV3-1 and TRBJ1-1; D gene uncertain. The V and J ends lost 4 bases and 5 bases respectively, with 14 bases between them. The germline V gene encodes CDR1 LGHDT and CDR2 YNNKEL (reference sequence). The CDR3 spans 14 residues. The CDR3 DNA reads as TGTGCCAGCAGCCCCCCCCGGAGGAGGACTGAAGCTTTCTTT. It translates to CASSPPRRRTEAFF.

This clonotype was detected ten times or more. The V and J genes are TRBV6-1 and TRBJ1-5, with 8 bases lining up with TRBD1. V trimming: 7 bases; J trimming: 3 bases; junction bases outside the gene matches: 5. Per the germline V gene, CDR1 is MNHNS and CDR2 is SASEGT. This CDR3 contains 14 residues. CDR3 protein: CASTWTGNNQPQHF. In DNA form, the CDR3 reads TGTGCCAGCACCTGGACAGGGAACAATCAGCCCCAGCATTTT.

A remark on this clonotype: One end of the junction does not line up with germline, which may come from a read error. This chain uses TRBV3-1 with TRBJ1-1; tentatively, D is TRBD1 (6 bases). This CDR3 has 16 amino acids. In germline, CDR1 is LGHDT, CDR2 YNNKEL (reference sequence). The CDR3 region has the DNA TGCGCCAGCAGCCAAGGCCCCGGGGGGCTGAACACTGAAGCTTTCTTT. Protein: CASSQGPGGLNTEAFF.